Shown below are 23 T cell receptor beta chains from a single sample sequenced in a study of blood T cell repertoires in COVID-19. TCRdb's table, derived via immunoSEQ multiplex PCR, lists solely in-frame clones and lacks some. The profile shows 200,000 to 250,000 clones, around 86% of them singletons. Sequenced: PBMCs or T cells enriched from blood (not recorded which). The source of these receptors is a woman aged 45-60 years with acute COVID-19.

CDR3 nucleotide sequence: TGTGCCAGCAGCTTAACGGGACAGGGCCACTATGGCTACACCTTC. This encodes CASSLTGQGHYGYTF. The chain employs TRBV7-2 and TRBJ1-2; TRBD1 matches 9 bases. V was clipped by 2 bases and J by 3 bases; unmatched bases: 4. This CDR3 region has 15 residues. The germline CDR1 and CDR2 sequences are SGHTA and FQGNSA.

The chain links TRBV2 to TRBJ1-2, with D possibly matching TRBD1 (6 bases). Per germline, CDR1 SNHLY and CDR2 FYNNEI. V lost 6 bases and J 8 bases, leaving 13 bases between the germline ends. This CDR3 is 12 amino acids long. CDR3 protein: CASRYGQIGYTF. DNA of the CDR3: TGTGCCAGCAGATACGGACAGATCGGCTACACCTTC.

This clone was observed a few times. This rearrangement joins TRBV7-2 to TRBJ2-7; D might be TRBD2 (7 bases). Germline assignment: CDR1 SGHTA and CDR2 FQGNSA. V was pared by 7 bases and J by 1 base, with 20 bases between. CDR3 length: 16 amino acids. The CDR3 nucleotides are TGTGCCAGCAACCCCGGGGGCGGGAGAGGGTCCTACGAGCAGTACTTC. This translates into CASNPGGGRGSYEQYF.

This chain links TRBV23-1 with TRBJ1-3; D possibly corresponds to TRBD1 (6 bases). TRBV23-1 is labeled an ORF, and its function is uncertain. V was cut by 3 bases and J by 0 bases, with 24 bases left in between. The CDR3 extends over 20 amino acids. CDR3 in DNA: TGCGCCAGCAGTCAGAGACCGAAACCGGACAGCCAAGTCTCTGGAAACACCATATATTTT. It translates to CASSQRPKPDSQVSGNTIYF.

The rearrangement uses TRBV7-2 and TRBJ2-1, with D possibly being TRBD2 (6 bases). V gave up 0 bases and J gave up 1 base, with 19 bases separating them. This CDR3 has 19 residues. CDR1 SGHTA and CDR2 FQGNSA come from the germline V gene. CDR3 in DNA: TGTGCCAGCAGCTTAGCGCTTAGGGGCGGGGCAAGGTCCTACAATGAGCAGTTCTTC. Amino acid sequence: CASSLALRGGARSYNEQFF.

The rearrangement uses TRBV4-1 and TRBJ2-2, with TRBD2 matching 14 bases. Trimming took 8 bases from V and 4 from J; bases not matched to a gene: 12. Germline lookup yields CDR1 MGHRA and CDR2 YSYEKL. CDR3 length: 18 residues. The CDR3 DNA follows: TGCGCCAGCGGATCCCTGGGACTAGCGGGAGCGGGCACCGGGGAGCTGTTTTTT. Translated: CASGSLGLAGAGTGELFF.

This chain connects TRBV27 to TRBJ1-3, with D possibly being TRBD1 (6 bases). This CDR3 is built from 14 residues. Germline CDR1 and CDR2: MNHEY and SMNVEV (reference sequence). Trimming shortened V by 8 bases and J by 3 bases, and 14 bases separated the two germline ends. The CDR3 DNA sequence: TGTGCCAGCCAATCGGGGGGGCGTGGAAACACCATATATTTT. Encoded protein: CASQSGGRGNTIYF.

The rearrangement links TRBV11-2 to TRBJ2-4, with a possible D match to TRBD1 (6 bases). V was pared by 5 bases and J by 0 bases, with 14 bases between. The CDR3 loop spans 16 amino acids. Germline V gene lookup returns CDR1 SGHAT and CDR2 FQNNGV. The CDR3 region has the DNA TGTGCCAGCAGCCCTTGGACAGCTTTAGCCAAAAACATTCAGTACTTC. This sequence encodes CASSPWTALAKNIQYF.

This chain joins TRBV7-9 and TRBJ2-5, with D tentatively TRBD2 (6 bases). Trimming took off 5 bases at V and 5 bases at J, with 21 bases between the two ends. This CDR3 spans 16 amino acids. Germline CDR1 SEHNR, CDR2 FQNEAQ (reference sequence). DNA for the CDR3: TGTGCCAGCAGCCCACCCCGGTTGGGGGGTGTTGAGACCCAGTACTTC. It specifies CASSPPRLGGVETQYF.

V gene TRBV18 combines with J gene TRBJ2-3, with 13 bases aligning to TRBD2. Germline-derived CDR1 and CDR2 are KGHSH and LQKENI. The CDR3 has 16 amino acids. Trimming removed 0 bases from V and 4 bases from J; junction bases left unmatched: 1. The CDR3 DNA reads TGTGCCAGCTCACCACCGGGACTAGCGGGGCCAGATACGCAGTATTTT. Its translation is CASSPPGLAGPDTQYF.

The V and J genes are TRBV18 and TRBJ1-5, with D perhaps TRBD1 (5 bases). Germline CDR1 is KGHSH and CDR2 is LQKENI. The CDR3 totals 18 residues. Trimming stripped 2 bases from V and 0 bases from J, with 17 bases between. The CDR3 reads CASSPEGPWGVSNQPQHF. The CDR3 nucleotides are TGTGCCAGCTCACCAGAAGGGCCTTGGGGGGTTAGCAATCAGCCCCAGCATTTT.

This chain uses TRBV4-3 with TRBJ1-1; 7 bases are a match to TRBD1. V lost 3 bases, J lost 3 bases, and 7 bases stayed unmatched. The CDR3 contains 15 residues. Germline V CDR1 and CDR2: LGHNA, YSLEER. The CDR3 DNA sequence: TGCGCCAGCAGCCAGCGGGACAGAACCTACACTGAAGCTTTCTTT. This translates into CASSQRDRTYTEAFF.

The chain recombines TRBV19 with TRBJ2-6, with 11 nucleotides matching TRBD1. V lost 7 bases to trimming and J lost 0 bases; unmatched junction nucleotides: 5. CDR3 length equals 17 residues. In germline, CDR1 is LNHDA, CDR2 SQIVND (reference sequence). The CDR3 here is CASKKGQGDSGANVLTF. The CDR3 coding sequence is TGTGCCAGTAAGAAGGGACAGGGGGACTCTGGGGCCAACGTCCTGACTTTC.

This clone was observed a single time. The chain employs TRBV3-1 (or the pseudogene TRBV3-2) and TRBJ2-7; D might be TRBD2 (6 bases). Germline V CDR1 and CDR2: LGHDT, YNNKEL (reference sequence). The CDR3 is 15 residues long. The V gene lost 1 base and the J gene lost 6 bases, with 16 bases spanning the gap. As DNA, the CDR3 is TGTGCCAGCAGCCAAGGCGGAGGGGTTTGGGGCGAGCAGTACTTC. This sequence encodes CASSQGGGVWGEQYF.

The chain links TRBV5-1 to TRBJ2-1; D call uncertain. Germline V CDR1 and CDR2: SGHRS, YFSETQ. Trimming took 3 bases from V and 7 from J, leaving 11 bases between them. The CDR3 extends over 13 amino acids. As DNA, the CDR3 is TGCGCCAGCAGCTCTCAGAACGAAAATGAGCAGTTCTTC. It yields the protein CASSSQNENEQFF.

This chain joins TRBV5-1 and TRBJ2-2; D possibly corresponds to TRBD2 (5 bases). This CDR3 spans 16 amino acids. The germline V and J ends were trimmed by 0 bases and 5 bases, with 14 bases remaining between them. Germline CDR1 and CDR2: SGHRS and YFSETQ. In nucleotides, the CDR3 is TGCGCCAGCAGCTTGGGAGCCGGGGAGTTTACCGGGGAGCTGTTTTTT. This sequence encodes CASSLGAGEFTGELFF.

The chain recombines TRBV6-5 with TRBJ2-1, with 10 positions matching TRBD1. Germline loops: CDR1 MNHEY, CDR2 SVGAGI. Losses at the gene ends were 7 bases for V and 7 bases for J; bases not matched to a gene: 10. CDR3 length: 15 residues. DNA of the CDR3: TGTGCCAGCAATCTCCGGGACAGGGGTCGAAATGAGCAGTTCTTC. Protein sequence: CASNLRDRGRNEQFF.

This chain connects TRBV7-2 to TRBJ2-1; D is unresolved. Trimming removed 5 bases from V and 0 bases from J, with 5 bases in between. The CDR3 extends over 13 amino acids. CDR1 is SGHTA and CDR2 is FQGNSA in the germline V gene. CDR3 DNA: TGTGCCAGCAGCCAGAACTCCTACAATGAGCAGTTCTTC. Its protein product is CASSQNSYNEQFF.

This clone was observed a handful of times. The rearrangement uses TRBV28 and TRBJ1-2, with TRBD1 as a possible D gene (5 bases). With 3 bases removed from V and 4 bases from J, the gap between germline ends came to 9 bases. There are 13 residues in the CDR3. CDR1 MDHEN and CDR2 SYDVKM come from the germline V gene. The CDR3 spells CASSLAQGYGYTF. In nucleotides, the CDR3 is TGTGCCAGCAGTTTGGCGCAGGGCTATGGCTACACCTTC.

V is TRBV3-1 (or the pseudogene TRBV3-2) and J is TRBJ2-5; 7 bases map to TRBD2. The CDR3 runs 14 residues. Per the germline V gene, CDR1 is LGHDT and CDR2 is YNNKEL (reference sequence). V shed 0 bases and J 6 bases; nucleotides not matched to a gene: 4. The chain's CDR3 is CASSQEGGVKTQYF. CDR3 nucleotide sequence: TGTGCCAGCAGCCAAGAGGGGGGGGTGAAGACCCAGTACTTC.

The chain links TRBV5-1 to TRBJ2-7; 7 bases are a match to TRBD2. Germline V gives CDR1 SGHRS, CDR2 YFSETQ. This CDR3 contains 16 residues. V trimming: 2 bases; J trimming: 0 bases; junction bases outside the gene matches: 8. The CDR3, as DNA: TGCGCCAGCAGCTTTTCCCCCCTAGCGGACTCCTACGAGCAGTACTTC. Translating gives CASSFSPLADSYEQYF.

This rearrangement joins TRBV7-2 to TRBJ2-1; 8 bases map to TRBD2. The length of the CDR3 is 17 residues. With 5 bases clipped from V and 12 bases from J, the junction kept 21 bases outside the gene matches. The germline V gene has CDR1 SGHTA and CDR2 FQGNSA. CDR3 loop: CASSLGVPGGPGARQFF. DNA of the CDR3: TGTGCCAGCAGCCTAGGCGTGCCGGGGGGGCCGGGCGCGAGGCAGTTCTTC.

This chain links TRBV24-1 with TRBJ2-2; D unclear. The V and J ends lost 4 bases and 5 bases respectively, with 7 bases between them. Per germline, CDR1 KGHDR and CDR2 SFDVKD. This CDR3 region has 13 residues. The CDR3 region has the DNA TGTGCCACCAGTGAGTTTAGTACCGGGGAGCTGTTTTTT. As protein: CATSEFSTGELFF.